Many counts were recorded for the clone carrying this TCR beta chain. Its antigen is still unknown. UMIs and a universal primer site were added when TCR cDNA was made by 5'RACE template switching. MiXCR, applied by TCRdb to the 5' RACE reads, yields one record per CDR3 protein. The sample lists roughly 50,000 distinct CDR3 sequences; roughly 7.3% were seen once. This entry comes from a study of T cells after yellow fever vaccination. The CDR3 contains 12 residues. Trimming took off 4 bases at V and 2 bases at J, with 4 bases between the two ends. Germline V gene sequence: CDR1 SEHNR, CDR2 FQNEAQ (reference sequence). Study findings and constraints: Clones that expanded after primary vaccination mostly reappeared after the booster (roughly 96% CD4, around 87% CD8).

The sequencing used CD8+ T cells sorted from PBMCs, collected less than 16 days after the first yellow fever vaccination. This chain joins TRBV7-9 and TRBJ2-3; D unclear. The sequence derives from a man aged 18 to 35 who received the YFV17D yellow fever vaccine. The CDR3 DNA follows: TGTGCCAGCAGCTCTTTCACAGATACGCAGTATTTT. It is translated as CASSSFTDTQYF.